The rows below give T cell receptor beta chains drawn from one sample of a study of T cell responses to AZD1222 COVID-19 vaccine. Only in-frame clones appear in the TCRdb table, and some are missing; sequencing was by immunoSEQ multiplex PCR. The sample lists about 120,000 clones; approximately 83% were seen once. The sequencing used peripheral blood, collected on day 0 of MenACWY control vaccination. These receptors originate from an adult in good health. Each CDR3 is given with its conserved first and last residue. D genes are given only for firm matches. Clone size is stated in some rows and not others, as once, few, many or a class when expanded.

TRBV12-3/TRBV12-4	-	TRBJ2-3	-	TGTGCCAGCAGAGGTGGGGCGCAAGATACGCAGTATTTT	CASRGGAQDTQYF
TRBV2	-	TRBJ1-6	-	TGTGCCAGCACCAAGGGGCAGGGGTATTCACCCCTCCACTTT	CASTKGQGYSPLHF
TRBV28	-	TRBJ2-5	TRBD2	TGTGCCAGCATGGCGGGGGGGCGAGAGACCCAGTACTTC	CASMAGGRETQYF
TRBV9	-	TRBJ2-5	TRBD2	TGTGCCAGCAGCCTCACCGGAGCGGGGGAGACCCAGTACTTC	CASSLTGAGETQYF
TRBV2	-	TRBJ2-1	TRBD1	TGTGCCAGCAGTGAAGCCCGGACAGGGAGCTCCTACAATGAGCAGTTCTTC	CASSEARTGSSYNEQFF
TRBV5-1	-	TRBJ2-5	-	TGCGCCAGCAGCTTGGTACCGGGGGTGATCCAAGAGACCCAGTACTTC	CASSLVPGVIQETQYF
TRBV10-3	-	TRBJ1-1	-	TGTGCCATCAGTGAGTCTCAGAGGGGGAGGACTGAAGCTTTCTTT	CAISESQRGRTEAFF
TRBV4-2	-	TRBJ1-6	-	TGTGCCAGCAGCCAAGAGCCCGGGACATCGAAATATAATTCACCCCTCCACTTT	CASSQEPGTSKYNSPLHF
TRBV7-7	-	TRBJ1-4	TRBD1	TGTGCTAGCAGCGCCCGACAGGGGGTAAATGAAAAACTGTTTTTT	CASSARQGVNEKLFF
TRBV10-1	-	TRBJ2-2	-	TGCGCCAGCAGTGAGAGTATAGGCCCCGGGGTAACCGGGGAGCTGTTTTTT	CASSESIGPGVTGELFF
TRBV7-2	once	TRBJ2-7	-	TGTGCCAGCAGCTCAGAGACAGGCTCCTACGAGCAGTACTTC	CASSSETGSYEQYF
TRBV10-3	few	TRBJ2-7	-	TGTGCCATCAGCCCCGACAAGGACCCCTACGAGCAGTACTTC	CAISPDKDPYEQYF
TRBV6-5	once	TRBJ2-7	TRBD1	TGTGCCAGCAGTTACTCGGGGACAGGGGACGAGCAGTACTTC	CASSYSGTGDEQYF
TRBV7-2	-	TRBJ1-2	-	TGTGCCAGCAGGACAGGTCTTAACTATGGCTACACCTTC	CASRTGLNYGYTF
TRBV25-1	-	TRBJ1-3	-	TGTGCCAGCAGTTCCCTTAGGGGGGGGCAAGGAAACACCATATATTTT	CASSSLRGGQGNTIYF
TRBV19	-	TRBJ1-5	-	TGTGCCAGTAGGGATACGGTGAGAGGTCAGCCCCAGCATTTT	CASRDTVRGQPQHF
TRBV4-3	-	TRBJ2-1	-	TGCGCCAGCAGCCAAGGAGCAGGGGTAAGGGGTGAGCAGTTCTTC	CASSQGAGVRGEQFF
TRBV4-1	once	TRBJ2-1	-	TGCGCCAGCAGCCACCCGGCGTGGGGGCGCGGTACCTACAATGAGCAGTTCTTC	CASSHPAWGRGTYNEQFF
TRBV19	-	TRBJ1-1	-	TGTGCCAGTAGTATGAGAGCTAACACTGAAGCTTTCTTT	CASSMRANTEAFF
TRBV19	-	TRBJ1-1	-	TGTGCCAGTACGGGGATGGGAACGGGGTACACTGAAGCTTTCTTT	CASTGMGTGYTEAFF
TRBV6-5	-	TRBJ1-5	-	TGTGCCAGCAGTTACAGTCAGGGTGGCAATCAGCCCCAGCATTTT	CASSYSQGGNQPQHF
TRBV6-2/TRBV6-3	-	TRBJ1-4	TRBD1	TGTGCCAGCAGTTTCACCGCGGGACAGGGGGATGAAAAACTGTTTTTT	CASSFTAGQGDEKLFF
TRBV6-6	-	TRBJ1-2	-	TGTGCCAGCAGTTACGGCACAGTGGACTATGGCTACACCTTC	CASSYGTVDYGYTF
TRBV11-2	-	TRBJ2-2	-	TGTGCCACCCCGATGGGACGGACGTCGAACACCGGGGAGCTGTTTTTT	CATPMGRTSNTGELFF
TRBV19	few	TRBJ1-5	-	TGTGCCAGCTGGGGGGGGGAAGGCAATCAGCCCCAGCATTTT	CASWGGEGNQPQHF
TRBV7-2	-	TRBJ1-6	TRBD1	TGTGCCAGCAGCACTACAGGGGGGAGCTCCTATAATTCACCCCTCCACTTT	CASSTTGGSSYNSPLHF
TRBV29-1	once	TRBJ1-1	TRBD1	TGCAGCGTTGTTTCAGGGGGCCAGACTGAAGCTTTCTTT	CSVVSGGQTEAFF
TRBV6-5	-	TRBJ1-1	-	TGTGCCAGCAGTCCCCACGTAGGGATCACTGAAGCTTTCTTT	CASSPHVGITEAFF
TRBV7-2	-	TRBJ1-2	TRBD1	TGTGCCAGCAGCTTAGCCCAGGGGGCTAACTATGGCTACACCTTC	CASSLAQGANYGYTF
TRBV19	-	TRBJ2-7	TRBD2	TGTGCCAGTAGCCCGACTAGCGGGAACTACGAGCAGTACTTC	CASSPTSGNYEQYF
TRBV29-1	-	TRBJ2-7	-	TGCAGCGTTGCCCGGGCTCCTTACGAGCAGTACTTC	CSVARAPYEQYF
TRBV27	-	TRBJ2-5	-	TGTGCCAGCGGATCCCTACTAGGCGAAGAGACCCAGTACTTC	CASGSLLGEETQYF
TRBV7-2	-	TRBJ2-7	TRBD2	TGTGCCAGCAGCTTTTCCCGTGTGACTAGCAGTGAGCAGTACTTC	CASSFSRVTSSEQYF
TRBV25-1	-	TRBJ1-1	-	TGTGCCAGCAGGGGGGCTATGAACACTGAAGCTTTCTTT	CASRGAMNTEAFF
TRBV12-3/TRBV12-4	-	TRBJ1-6	-	TGTGCCAGCAGTTTAGCCTATTCACCCCTCCACTTT	CASSLAYSPLHF
TRBV9	-	TRBJ2-6	-	TGTGCCAGCAGCGCGCCCACAGGGACCTCTGGGGCCAACGTCCTGACTTTC	CASSAPTGTSGANVLTF
TRBV5-4	-	TRBJ2-3	-	TGTGCCAGCAGCCCGGACGCGGGCAGGAGGCCAGATACGCAGTATTTT	CASSPDAGRRPDTQYF
TRBV13	-	TRBJ1-2	-	TGTGCCAGCAGCTATTATGAGGGGGTAGGCTACACCTTC	CASSYYEGVGYTF
TRBV6-2/TRBV6-3	few	TRBJ2-3	-	TGTGCCAGCAGTTACCCGGGACGGCCCCTCACAGATACGCAGTATTTT	CASSYPGRPLTDTQYF
TRBV30	-	TRBJ1-5	-	TGTGCCTGGACAGGGTCTACTCATCAGCCCCAGCATTTT	CAWTGSTHQPQHF
TRBV28	-	TRBJ2-7	TRBD1	TGTGCCAGCAGTTTCTCGATGGGACAGGGGGATTCCTACGAGCAGTACTTC	CASSFSMGQGDSYEQYF
TRBV19	-	TRBJ2-1	TRBD1	TGTGCCAGTAGTACCGGATCGACAGGGGGCTATGAGCAGTTCTTC	CASSTGSTGGYEQFF
TRBV12-5	-	TRBJ2-7	-	TGTGCTAGTGGTCTCCTGGGACATTACTACGAGCAGTACTTC	CASGLLGHYYEQYF
TRBV7-6	-	TRBJ2-5	TRBD1	TGTGCCAGCAGCCCCCGGGACCGCAGGGGGGAGACCCAGTACTTC	CASSPRDRRGETQYF
TRBV6-5	-	TRBJ1-1	-	TGTGCCAGCAGTTACAGGGGGGTAACTGAAGCTTTCTTT	CASSYRGVTEAFF
TRBV6-5	once	TRBJ2-3	-	TGTGCCAGCAGTACCTGGGACGGCAGCACAGATACGCAGTATTTT	CASSTWDGSTDTQYF
TRBV6-4	-	TRBJ1-2	TRBD1	TGTGCCAGCAGCCCCGGGACAGGGGGAGGCTACACCTTC	CASSPGTGGGYTF
TRBV28	-	TRBJ1-5	TRBD1	TGTGCCAGCAGCTTGACAGGGGAATATTATAGCAATCAGCCCCAGCATTTT	CASSLTGEYYSNQPQHF
TRBV6-6	-	TRBJ2-1	-	TGTGCCAGCAGCAAAAACAGGGTCTTCAATGAGCAGTTCTTC	CASSKNRVFNEQFF
TRBV19	-	TRBJ2-7	TRBD1	TGTGCCAGTAGTGACAGGGAGTACGAGCAGTACTTC	CASSDREYEQYF
TRBV5-1	-	TRBJ1-1	-	TGCGCCAGCAGCTTGACAGGGTCGGGTAACACTGAAGCTTTCTTT	CASSLTGSGNTEAFF